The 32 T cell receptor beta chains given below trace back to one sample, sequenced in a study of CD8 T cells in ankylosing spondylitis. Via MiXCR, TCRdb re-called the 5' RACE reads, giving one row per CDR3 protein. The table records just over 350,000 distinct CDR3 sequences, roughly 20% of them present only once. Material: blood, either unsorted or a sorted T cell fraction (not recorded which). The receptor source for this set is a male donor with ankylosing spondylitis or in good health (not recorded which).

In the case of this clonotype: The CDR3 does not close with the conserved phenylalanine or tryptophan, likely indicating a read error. The CDR3: CSVEPPSYNEQFI. CDR3 nucleotides: TGCAGCGTGGAGCCTCCCTCCTACAATGAGCAGTTCATC. The chain couples TRBV29-1 to TRBJ2-1; D unclear. Between the trimmed V and J ends, which lost 6 bases and 0 bases, there was a span of 9 bases. The germline V gene encodes CDR1 SQVTM and CDR2 ANQGSEA. The CDR3 totals 13 residues.

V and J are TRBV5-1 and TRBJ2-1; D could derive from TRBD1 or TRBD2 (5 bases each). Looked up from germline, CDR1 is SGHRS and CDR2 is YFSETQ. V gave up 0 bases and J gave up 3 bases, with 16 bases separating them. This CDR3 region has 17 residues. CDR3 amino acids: CASSLGGYMGSYNEQFF. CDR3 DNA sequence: TGCGCCAGCAGCTTGGGGGGGTACATGGGAAGCTACAATGAGCAGTTCTTC.

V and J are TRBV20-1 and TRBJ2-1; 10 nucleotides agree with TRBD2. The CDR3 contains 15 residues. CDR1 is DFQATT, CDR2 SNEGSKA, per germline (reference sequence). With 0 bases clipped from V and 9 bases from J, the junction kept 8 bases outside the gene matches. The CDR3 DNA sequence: TGCAGTGCTAGAGATCTGAGCGGGGGGGGCCTTGAGCAGTTCTTC. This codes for CSARDLSGGGLEQFF.

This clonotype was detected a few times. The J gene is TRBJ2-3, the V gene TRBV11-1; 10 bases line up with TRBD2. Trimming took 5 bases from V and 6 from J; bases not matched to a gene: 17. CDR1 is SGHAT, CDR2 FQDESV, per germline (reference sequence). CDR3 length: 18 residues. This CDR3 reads CASSHRWTSGPQGDTQYF. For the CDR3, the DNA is TGTGCCAGCAGCCACCGGTGGACTAGCGGTCCCCAAGGGGATACGCAGTATTTT.

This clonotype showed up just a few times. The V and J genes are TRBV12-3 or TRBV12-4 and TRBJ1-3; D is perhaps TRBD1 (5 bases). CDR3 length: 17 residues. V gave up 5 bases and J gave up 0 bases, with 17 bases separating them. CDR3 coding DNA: TGTGCCAGCAGTCGGTGGGGACGGATAAGCTCTGGAAACACCATATATTTT. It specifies CASSRWGRISSGNTIYF.

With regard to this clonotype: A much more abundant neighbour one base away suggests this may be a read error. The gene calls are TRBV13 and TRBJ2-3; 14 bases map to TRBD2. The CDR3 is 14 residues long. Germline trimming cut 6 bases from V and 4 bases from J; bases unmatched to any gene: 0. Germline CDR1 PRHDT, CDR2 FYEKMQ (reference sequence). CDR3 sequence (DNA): TGTGCCAGCAGGACTAGCGGGGGGGCAGATACGCAGTATTTT. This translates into CASRTSGGADTQYF.

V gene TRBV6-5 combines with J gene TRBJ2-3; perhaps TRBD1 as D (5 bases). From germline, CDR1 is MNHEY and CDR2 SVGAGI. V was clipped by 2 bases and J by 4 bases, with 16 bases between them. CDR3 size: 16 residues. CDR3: CASSYEKGQMPDTQYF. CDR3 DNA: TGTGCCAGCAGTTACGAGAAGGGGCAAATGCCAGATACGCAGTATTTT.

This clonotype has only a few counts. The CDR3 spells CASSEYPGGDLLSDTQYF. The CDR3, as DNA: TGTGCCAGCAGTGAATATCCGGGTGGGGACCTGCTGTCAGATACGCAGTATTTT. This sequence joins TRBV25-1 and TRBJ2-3; D is perhaps TRBD1 or TRBD2 (5 bases each). The CDR3 is made up of 18 amino acids. Germline-derived CDR1 and CDR2 are MGHDK and SYGVNS. V was trimmed by 0 bases and J by 4 bases, leaving 20 bases between them. Supplemented by reference TRBV25-1 and TRBJ2-3, the full variable domain reads EADIYQTPRYLVIGTGKKITLECSQTMGHDKMYWYQQDPGMELHLIHYSYGVNSTEKGDLSSESTVSRIRTEHFPLTLESARPSHTSQYLCASSEYPGGDLLSDTQYFGPGTRLTVL.

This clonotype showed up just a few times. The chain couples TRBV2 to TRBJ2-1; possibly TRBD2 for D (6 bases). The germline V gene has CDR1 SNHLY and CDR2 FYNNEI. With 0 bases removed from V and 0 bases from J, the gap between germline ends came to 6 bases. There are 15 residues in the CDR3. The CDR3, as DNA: TGTGCCAGCAGTGAAGCGGGGGGCTCCTACAATGAGCAGTTCTTC. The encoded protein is CASSEAGGSYNEQFF.

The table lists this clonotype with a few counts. The chain's CDR3 is CASSYGLSGGRWNEQFF. The CDR3 nucleotides read TGTGCCAGCAGTTACGGATTGTCGGGGGGCCGGTGGAATGAGCAGTTCTTC. The genes are TRBV6-5 and TRBJ2-1; TRBD2 is a possible D gene (7 bases). Germline V gene sequence: CDR1 MNHEY, CDR2 SVGAGI. The CDR3 has 17 residues. Trimming removed 2 bases from V and 7 bases from J, with 21 bases in between.

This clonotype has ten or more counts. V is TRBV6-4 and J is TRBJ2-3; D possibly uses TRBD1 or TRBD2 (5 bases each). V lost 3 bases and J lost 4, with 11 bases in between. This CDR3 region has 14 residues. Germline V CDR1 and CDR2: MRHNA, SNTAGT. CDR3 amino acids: CASSEEGSADTQYF. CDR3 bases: TGTGCCAGCAGTGAAGAGGGGAGTGCAGATACGCAGTATTTT.

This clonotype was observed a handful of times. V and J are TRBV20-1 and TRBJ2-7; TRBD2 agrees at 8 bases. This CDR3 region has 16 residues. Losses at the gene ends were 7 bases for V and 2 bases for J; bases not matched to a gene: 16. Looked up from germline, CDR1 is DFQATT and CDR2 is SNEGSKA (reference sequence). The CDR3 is CSGGSYPSGGPYEQYF. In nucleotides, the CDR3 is TGCAGTGGAGGGAGCTACCCCAGCGGGGGTCCCTACGAGCAGTACTTC.

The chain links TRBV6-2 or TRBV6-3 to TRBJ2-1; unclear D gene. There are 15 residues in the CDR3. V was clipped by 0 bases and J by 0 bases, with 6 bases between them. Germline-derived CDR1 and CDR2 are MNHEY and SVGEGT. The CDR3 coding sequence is TGTGCCAGCAGTTACTCACGCGGCTCCTACAATGAGCAGTTCTTC. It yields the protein CASSYSRGSYNEQFF.

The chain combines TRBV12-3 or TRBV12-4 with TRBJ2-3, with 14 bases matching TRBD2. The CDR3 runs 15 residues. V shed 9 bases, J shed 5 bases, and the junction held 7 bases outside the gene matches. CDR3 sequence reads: CASETSGGGGDTQYF. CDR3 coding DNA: TGTGCCAGTGAGACTAGCGGGGGGGGAGGAGATACGCAGTATTTT.

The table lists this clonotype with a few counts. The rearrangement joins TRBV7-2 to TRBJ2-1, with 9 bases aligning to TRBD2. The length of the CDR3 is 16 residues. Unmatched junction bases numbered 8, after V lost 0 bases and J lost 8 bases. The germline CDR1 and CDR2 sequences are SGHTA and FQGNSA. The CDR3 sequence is CASSLAIGLASDEQFF. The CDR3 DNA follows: TGTGCCAGCAGCTTAGCCATCGGACTAGCGTCGGATGAGCAGTTCTTC.

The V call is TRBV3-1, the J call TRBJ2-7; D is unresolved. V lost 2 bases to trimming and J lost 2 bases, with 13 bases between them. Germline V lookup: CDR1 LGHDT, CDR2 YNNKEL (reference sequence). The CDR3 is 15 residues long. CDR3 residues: CASSQSVFLAYEQYF. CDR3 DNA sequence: TGTGCCAGCAGCCAATCGGTCTTCCTAGCCTACGAGCAGTACTTC.

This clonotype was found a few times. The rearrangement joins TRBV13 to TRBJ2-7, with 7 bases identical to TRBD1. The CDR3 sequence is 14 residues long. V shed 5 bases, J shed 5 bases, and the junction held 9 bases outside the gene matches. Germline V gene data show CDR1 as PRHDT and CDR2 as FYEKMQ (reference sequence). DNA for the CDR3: TGTGCCAGCAGCGTAACGACAGGGTTCAACGAGCAGTACTTC. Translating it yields CASSVTTGFNEQYF.

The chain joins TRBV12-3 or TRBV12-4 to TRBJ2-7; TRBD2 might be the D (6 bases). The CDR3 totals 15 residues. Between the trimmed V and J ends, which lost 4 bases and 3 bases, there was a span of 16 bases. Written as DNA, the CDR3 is TGTGCCAGCAGTTCTTCCGGGACTGACCGCTACGAGCAGTACTTC. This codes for CASSSSGTDRYEQYF.

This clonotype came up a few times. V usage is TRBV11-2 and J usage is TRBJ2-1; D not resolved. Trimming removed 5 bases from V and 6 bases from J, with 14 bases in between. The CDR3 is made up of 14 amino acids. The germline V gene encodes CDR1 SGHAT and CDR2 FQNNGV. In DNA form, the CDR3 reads TGTGCCAGCAGCCCGACTGGGTTCCCCAATGAGCAGTTCTTC. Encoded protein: CASSPTGFPNEQFF.

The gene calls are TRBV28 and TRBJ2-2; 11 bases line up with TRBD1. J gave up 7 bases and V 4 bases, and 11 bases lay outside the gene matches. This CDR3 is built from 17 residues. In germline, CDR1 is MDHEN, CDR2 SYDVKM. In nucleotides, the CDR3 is TGTGCCAGCAGTTCCGTGGACCGGACAGGGGGCTTCGGGGAGCTGTTTTTT. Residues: CASSSVDRTGGFGELFF.

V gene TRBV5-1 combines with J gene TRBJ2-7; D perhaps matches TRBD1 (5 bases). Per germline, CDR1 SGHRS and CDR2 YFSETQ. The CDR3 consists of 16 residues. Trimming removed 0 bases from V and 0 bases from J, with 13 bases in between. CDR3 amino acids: CASSLEQGHSSYEQYF. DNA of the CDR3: TGCGCCAGCAGCTTGGAACAAGGACATAGCTCCTACGAGCAGTACTTC.

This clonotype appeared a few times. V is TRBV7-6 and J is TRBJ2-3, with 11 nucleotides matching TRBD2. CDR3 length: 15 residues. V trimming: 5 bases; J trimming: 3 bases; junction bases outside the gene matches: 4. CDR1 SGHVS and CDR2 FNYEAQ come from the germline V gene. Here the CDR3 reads CASSQGLAETDTQYF. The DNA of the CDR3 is TGTGCCAGCAGCCAGGGACTAGCGGAGACAGATACGCAGTATTTT. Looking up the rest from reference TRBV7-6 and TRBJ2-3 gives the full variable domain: GAGVSQSPRYKVTKRGQDVALRCDPISGHVSLYWYRQALGQGPEFLTYFNYEAQQDKSGLPNDRFSAERPEGSISTLTIQRTEQRDSAMYRCASSQGLAETDTQYFGPGTRLTVL.

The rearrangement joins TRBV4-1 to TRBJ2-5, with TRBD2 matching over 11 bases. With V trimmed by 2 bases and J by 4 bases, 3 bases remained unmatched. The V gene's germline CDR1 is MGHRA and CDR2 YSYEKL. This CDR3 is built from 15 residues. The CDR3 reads CASSQIAGGGETQYF. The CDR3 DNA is TGCGCCAGCAGCCAAATAGCGGGGGGGGGAGAGACCCAGTACTTC.

The CDR3 region is CASSLGPSPLAKNIQYF. DNA of the CDR3: TGTGCCAGCAGTTTAGGTCCCAGCCCTCTAGCCAAAAACATTCAGTACTTC. The V and J genes are TRBV12-3 or TRBV12-4 and TRBJ2-4; D ambiguous. V was clipped by 1 base and J by 0 bases, with 13 bases between them. The length of the CDR3 is 17 residues.

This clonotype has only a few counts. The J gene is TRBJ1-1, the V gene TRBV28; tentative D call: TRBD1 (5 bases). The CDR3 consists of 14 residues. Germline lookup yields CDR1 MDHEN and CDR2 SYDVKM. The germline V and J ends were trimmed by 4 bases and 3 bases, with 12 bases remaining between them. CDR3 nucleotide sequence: TGTGCCAGCAGTTACAGGCTAGGCGACACTGAAGCTTTCTTT. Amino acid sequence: CASSYRLGDTEAFF.

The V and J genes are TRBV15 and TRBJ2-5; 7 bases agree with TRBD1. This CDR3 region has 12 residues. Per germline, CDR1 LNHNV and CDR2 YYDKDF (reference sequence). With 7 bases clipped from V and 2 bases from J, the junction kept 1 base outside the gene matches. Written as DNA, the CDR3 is TGTGCCACCACGGACAGGCAAGAGACCCAGTACTTC. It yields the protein CATTDRQETQYF.

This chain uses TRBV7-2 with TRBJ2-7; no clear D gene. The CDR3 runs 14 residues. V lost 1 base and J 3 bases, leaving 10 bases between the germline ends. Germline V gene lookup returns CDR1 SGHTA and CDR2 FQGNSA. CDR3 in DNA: TGTGCCAGCAGCTTAGGTGGCGGAATCTACGAGCAGTACTTC. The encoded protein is CASSLGGGIYEQYF.

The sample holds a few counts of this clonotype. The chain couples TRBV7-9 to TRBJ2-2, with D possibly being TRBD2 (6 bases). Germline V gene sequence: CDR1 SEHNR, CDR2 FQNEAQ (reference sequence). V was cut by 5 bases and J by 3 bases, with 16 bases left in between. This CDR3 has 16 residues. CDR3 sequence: CASSPGDPGDTGELFF. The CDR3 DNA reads TGTGCCAGCAGCCCCGGGGACCCGGGGGACACCGGGGAGCTGTTTTTT.

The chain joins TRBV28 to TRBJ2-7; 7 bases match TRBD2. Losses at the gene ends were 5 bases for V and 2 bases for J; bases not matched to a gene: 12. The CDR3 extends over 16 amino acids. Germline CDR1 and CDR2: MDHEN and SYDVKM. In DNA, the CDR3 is TGTGCCAGCAGTACGGGAGGTGGGGTTTCGGCCTACGAGCAGTACTTC. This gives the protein CASSTGGGVSAYEQYF.

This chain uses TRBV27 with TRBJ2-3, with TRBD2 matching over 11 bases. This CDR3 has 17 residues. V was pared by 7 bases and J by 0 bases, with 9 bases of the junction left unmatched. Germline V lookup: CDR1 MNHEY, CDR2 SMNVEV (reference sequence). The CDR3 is CASTGLAGGLSTDTQYF. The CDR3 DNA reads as TGTGCCAGCACGGGGCTAGCGGGGGGCCTTAGCACAGATACGCAGTATTTT.

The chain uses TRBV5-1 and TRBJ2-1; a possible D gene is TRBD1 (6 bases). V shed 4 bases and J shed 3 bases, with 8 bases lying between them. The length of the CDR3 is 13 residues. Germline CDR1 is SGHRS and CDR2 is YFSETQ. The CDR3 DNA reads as TGCGCCAGCAGCGAGGACAGCTACAATGAGCAGTTCTTC. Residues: CASSEDSYNEQFF. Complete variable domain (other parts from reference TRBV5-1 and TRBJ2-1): KAGVTQTPRYLIKTRGQQVTLSCSPISGHRSVSWYQQTPGQGLQFLFEYFSETQRNKGNFPGRFSGRQFSNSRSEMNVSTLELGDSALYLCASSEDSYNEQFFGPGTRLTVL.

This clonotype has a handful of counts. CDR3 residues: CSVQGVSYEQYF. CDR3 DNA sequence: TGCAGCGTACAGGGAGTTAGCTACGAGCAGTACTTC. The V gene is TRBV29-1, the J gene TRBJ2-7; the D gene is possibly TRBD1 (6 bases). The CDR3 runs to 12 residues. Between the trimmed V and J ends, which lost 6 bases and 3 bases, there was a span of 12 bases. Germline V gene sequence: CDR1 SQVTM, CDR2 ANQGSEA.